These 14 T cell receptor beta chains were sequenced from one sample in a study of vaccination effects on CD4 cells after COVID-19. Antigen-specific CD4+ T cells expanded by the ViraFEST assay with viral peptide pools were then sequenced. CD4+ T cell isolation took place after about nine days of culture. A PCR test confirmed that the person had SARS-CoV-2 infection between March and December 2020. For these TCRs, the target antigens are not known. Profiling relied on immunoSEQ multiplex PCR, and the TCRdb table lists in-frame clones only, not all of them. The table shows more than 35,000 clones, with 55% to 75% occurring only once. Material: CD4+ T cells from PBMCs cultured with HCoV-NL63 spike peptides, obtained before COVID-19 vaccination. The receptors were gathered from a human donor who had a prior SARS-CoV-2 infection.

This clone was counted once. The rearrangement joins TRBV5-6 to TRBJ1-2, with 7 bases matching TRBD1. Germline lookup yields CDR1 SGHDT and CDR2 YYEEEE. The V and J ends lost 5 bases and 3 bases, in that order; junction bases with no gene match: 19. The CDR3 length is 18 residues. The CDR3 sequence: CASRSPGQSSLNYYGYTF. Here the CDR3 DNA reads TGTGCCAGCAGAAGTCCGGGACAGTCATCTTTAAACTACTATGGCTACACCTTC.

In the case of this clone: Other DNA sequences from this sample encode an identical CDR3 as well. The DNA of the CDR3 is TGTGCCAGCAGCGTAGGACAGGGGAACTATGGCTACACCTTC. It yields the protein CASSVGQGNYGYTF. The gene calls are TRBV9 and TRBJ1-2; 8 bases align to TRBD1. Trimming at V came to 0 bases and at J to 2 bases, leaving 0 bases not matched to a gene. Germline lookup yields CDR1 SGDLS and CDR2 YYNGEE. The CDR3 has 14 amino acids.

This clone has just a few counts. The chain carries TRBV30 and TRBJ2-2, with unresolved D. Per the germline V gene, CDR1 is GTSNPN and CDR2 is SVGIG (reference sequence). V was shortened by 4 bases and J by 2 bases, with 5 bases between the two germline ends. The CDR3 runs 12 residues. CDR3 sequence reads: CAWNLNTGELFF. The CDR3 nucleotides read TGTGCCTGGAACCTAAACACCGGGGAGCTGTTTTTT.

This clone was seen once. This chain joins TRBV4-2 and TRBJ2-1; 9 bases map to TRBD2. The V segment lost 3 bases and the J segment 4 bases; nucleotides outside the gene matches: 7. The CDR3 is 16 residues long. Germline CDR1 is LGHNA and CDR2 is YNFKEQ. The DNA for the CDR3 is TGTGCCAGCAGCCATCCCAGCGGGGGGACATACAATGAGCAGTTCTTC. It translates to CASSHPSGGTYNEQFF.

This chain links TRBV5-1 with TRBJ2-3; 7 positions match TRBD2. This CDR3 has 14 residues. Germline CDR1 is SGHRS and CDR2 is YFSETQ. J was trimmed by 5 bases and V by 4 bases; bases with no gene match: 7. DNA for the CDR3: TGCGCCAGCAGCCCGCAGACGGGGGGAGATACGCAGTATTTT. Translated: CASSPQTGGDTQYF. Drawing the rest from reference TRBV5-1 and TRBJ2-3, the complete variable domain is KAGVTQTPRYLIKTRGQQVTLSCSPISGHRSVSWYQQTPGQGLQFLFEYFSETQRNKGNFPGRFSGRQFSNSRSEMNVSTLELGDSALYLCASSPQTGGDTQYFGPGTRLTVL.

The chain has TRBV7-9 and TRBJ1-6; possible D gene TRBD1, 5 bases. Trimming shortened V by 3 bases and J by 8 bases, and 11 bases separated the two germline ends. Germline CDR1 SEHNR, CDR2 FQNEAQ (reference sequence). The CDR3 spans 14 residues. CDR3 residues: CASSLQGRDSPLHF. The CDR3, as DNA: TGTGCCAGCAGCTTGCAGGGTAGGGATTCACCCCTCCACTTT.

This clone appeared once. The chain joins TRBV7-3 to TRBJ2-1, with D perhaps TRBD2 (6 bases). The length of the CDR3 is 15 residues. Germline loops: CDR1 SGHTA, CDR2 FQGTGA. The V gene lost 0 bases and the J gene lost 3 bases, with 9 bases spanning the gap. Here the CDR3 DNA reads TGTGCCAGCAGCTTAACCCGAGCGGGCTACAATGAGCAGTTCTTC. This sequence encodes CASSLTRAGYNEQFF. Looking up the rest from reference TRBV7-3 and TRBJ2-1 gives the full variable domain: GAGVSQTPSNKVTEKGKYVELRCDPISGHTALYWYRQSLGQGPEFLIYFQGTGAADDSGLPNDRFFAVRPEGSVSTLKIQRTERGDSAVYLCASSLTRAGYNEQFFGPGTRLTVL.

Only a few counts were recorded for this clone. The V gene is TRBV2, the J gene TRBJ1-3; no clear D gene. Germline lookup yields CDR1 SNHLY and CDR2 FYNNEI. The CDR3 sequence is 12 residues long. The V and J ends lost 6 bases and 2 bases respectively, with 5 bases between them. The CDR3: CASRITGNTIYF. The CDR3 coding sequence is TGTGCCAGCAGAATAACTGGAAACACCATATATTTT.

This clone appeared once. CDR3 nucleotides: TGTGCCAGCTCAACGACTTCGGGAGGCGGGGAGACCCAGTACTTC. Translating gives CASSTTSGGGETQYF. The chain uses TRBV18 and TRBJ2-5; 7 bases agree with TRBD2. Trimming at V came to 5 bases and at J to 5 bases, leaving 11 bases not matched to a gene. This CDR3 is built from 15 residues. CDR1 is KGHSH, CDR2 LQKENI, per germline.

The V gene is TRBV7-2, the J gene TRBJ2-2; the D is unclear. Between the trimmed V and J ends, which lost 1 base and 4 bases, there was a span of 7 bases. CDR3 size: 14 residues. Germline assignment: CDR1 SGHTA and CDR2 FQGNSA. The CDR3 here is CASSLGHRTGELFF. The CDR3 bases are TGTGCCAGCAGCTTAGGGCACCGCACCGGGGAGCTGTTTTTT.

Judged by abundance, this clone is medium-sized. The CDR3 spells CATSRKPGAEAFF. CDR3 coding DNA: TGTGCCACCAGCAGGAAACCAGGGGCTGAAGCTTTCTTT. This chain links TRBV15 with TRBJ1-1; tentative D call: TRBD1 (6 bases). This CDR3 is built from 13 residues. Germline CDR1 and CDR2: LNHNV and YYDKDF (reference sequence). Trimming shortened V by 3 bases and J by 6 bases, and 11 bases separated the two germline ends.

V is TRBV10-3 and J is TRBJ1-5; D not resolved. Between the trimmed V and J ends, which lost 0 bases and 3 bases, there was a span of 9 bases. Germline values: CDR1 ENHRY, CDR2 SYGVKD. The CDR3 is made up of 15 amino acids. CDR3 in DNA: TGTGCCATCAGTGAGTCTCAGAACCTCAATCAGCCCCAGCATTTT. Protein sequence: CAISESQNLNQPQHF.

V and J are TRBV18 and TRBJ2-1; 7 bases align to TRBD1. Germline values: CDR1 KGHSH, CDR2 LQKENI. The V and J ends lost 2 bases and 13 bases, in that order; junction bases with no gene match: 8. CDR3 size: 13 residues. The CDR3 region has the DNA TGTGCCAGCTCACCAACCGGACAGGACCCCCAGTTCTTC. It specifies CASSPTGQDPQFF.

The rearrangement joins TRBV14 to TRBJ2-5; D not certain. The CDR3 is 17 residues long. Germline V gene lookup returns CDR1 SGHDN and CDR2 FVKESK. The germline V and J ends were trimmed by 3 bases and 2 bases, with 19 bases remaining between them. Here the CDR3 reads CASSQGYKFTLQETQYF. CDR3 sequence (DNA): TGTGCCAGCAGCCAGGGATATAAATTTACCTTGCAAGAGACCCAGTACTTC.